The clone carrying this T cell receptor (beta chain) was seen at least ten times. RNA transcripts provided the source from which TCR beta CDR3 regions were amplified. The TCR CDR3 first-round RT-PCR relied on the HTBI primer set. TCRdb processed the multiplex PCR reads anew with MiXCR; each CDR3 protein has one entry. The sample includes about 600,000 distinct CDR3 sequences, approximately 15% of them seen just once. This entry is derived from a study of T cells in Graves' hyperthyroidism and ophthalmopathy. Germline V gene sequence: CDR1 SGHNT, CDR2 YENEEA. Trimming cost V 5 bases and J 7 bases; bases outside gene matches: 11. The CDR3 is made up of 15 amino acids.

This sequence was found in a woman between 18 and 30 years old with Graves' ophthalmopathy. Sequencing was carried out using blood. The chain recombines TRBV11-3 with TRBJ1-2; 9 bases are a match to TRBD1. CDR3 bases: TGTGCCAGCAGCCGTAGGACAGGGGTGACCCCTGGCTACACCTTC. Translating gives CASSRRTGVTPGYTF.